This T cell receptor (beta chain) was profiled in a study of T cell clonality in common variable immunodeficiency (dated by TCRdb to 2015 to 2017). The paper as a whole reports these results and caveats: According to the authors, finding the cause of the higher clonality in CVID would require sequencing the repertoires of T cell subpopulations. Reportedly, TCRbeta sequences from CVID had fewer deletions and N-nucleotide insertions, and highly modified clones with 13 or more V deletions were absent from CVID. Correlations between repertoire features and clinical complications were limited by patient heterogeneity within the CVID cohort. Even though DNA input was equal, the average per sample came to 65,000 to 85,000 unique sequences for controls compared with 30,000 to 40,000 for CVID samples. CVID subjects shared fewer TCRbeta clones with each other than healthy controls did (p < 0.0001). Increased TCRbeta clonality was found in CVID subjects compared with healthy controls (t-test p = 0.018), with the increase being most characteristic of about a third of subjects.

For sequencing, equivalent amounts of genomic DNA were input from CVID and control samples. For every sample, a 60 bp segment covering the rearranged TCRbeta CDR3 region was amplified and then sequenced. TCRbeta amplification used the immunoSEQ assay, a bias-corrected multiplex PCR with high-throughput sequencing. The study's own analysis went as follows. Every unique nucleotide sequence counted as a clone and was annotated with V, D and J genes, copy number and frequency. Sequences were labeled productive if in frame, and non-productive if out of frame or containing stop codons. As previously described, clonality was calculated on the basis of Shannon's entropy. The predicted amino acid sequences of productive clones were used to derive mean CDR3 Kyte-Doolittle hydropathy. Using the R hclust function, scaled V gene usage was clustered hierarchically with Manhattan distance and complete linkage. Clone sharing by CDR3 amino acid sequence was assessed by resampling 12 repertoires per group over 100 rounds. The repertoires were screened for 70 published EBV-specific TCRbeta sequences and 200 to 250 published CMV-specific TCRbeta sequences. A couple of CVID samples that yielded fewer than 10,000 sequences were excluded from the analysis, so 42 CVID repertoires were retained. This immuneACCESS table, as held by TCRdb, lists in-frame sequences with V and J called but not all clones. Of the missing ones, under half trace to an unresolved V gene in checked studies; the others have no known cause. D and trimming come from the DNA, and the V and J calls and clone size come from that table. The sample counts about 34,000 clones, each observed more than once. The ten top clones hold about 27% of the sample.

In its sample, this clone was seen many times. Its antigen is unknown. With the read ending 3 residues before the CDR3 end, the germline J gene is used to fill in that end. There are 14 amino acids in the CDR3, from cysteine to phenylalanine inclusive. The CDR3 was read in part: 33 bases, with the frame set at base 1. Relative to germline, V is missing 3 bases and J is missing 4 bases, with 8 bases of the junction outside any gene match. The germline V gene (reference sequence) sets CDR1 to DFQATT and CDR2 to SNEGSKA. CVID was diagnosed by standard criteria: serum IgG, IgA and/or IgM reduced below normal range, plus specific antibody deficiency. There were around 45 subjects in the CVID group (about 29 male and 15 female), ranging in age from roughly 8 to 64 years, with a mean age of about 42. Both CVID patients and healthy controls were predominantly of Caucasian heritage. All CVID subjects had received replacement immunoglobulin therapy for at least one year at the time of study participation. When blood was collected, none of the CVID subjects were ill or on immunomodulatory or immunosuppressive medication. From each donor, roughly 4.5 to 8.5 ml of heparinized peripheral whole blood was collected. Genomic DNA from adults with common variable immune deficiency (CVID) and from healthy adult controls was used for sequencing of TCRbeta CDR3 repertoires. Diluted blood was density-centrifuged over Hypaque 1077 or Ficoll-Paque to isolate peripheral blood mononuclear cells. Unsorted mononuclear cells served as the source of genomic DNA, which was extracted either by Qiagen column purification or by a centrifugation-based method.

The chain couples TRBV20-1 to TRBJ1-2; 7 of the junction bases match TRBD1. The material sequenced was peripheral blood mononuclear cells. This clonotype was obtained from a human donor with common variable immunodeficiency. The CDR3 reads CSARGDRQSYGYTF. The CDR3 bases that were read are TGCAGTGCTAGGGGGGACAGACAGAGCTATGGC.